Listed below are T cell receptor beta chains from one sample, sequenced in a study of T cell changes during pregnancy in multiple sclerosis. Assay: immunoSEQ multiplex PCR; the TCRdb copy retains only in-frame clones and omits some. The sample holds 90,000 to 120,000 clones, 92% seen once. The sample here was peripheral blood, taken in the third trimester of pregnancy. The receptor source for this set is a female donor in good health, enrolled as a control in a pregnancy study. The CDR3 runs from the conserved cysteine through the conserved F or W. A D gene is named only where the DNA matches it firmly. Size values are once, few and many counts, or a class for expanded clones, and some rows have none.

CDR3 DNA: TGTGCCTGGAGTATCGGGGATTATGGCTACACCTTC
CDR3 protein: CAWSIGDYGYTF
V gene: TRBV30
J gene: TRBJ1-2
clone size: -
D gene: -

CDR3 DNA: TGTGCCAGCAGCTCCCAGGGGCGGGGGTTCTTTCAGCCCCAGCATTTT
CDR3 protein: CASSSQGRGFFQPQHF
V gene: TRBV21-1
J gene: TRBJ1-5
clone size: -
D gene: -

CDR3 DNA: TGCGCCAGCAGCCAAGTGGGGGGGACCTATGGCTACACCTTC
CDR3 protein: CASSQVGGTYGYTF
V gene: TRBV4-1
J gene: TRBJ1-2
clone size: -
D gene: -

CDR3 DNA: TGTGCCAGCAGCTTGCTCCGGGACAACTATAATTCACCCCTCCACTTT
CDR3 protein: CASSLLRDNYNSPLHF
V gene: TRBV5-6
J gene: TRBJ1-6
clone size: -
D gene: -

CDR3 DNA: TGTGCCAGCAGCGGGGGACAGAACACTGAAGCTTTCTTT
CDR3 protein: CASSGGQNTEAFF
V gene: TRBV7-9
J gene: TRBJ1-1
clone size: -
D gene: -

CDR3 DNA: TGTGCCTGGAGTAACAGGCATGATGGCTACACCTTC
CDR3 protein: CAWSNRHDGYTF
V gene: TRBV30
J gene: TRBJ1-2
clone size: -
D gene: -

CDR3 DNA: TGTGCCAGCAGCGTTGAACAGGGGGAACGGGAGCTGTTTTTT
CDR3 protein: CASSVEQGERELFF
V gene: TRBV9
J gene: TRBJ2-2
clone size: -
D gene: TRBD1

CDR3 DNA: TGTGCCAGCAGCGAAACTCAGGGGTCGATTGGTGAAAAACTGTTTTTT
CDR3 protein: CASSETQGSIGEKLFF
V gene: TRBV14
J gene: TRBJ1-4
clone size: -
D gene: -

CDR3 DNA: TGCGCCAGCAGCCAAGATACCCTATCACGGACTAATGAAAAACTGTTTTTT
CDR3 protein: CASSQDTLSRTNEKLFF
V gene: TRBV4-3
J gene: TRBJ1-4
clone size: -
D gene: -

CDR3 DNA: TGTGCCAGCTCACCCCCGAGTTTGCGGAACACTGAAGCTTTCTTT
CDR3 protein: CASSPPSLRNTEAFF
V gene: TRBV18
J gene: TRBJ1-1
clone size: -
D gene: -

CDR3 DNA: TGTGCCTCTCGCTCTGGCCAGGCCTACGAGCAGTACTTC
CDR3 protein: CASRSGQAYEQYF
V gene: TRBV5-8
J gene: TRBJ2-7
clone size: -
D gene: -

CDR3 DNA: TGTGCCAGCAGCCGGACTAGCGGGGGGGCCTTTGATGAGCAGTTCTTC
CDR3 protein: CASSRTSGGAFDEQFF
V gene: TRBV7-2
J gene: TRBJ2-1
clone size: -
D gene: TRBD2

CDR3 DNA: TGTGCCAGCAGCTCGGGGACAAACTACAATGAGCAGTTCTTC
CDR3 protein: CASSSGTNYNEQFF
V gene: TRBV5-4
J gene: TRBJ2-1
clone size: -
D gene: -

CDR3 DNA: TGCGCCAGCAGCCTCGACAGGGGCTCTTATGGCTACACCTTC
CDR3 protein: CASSLDRGSYGYTF
V gene: TRBV5-1
J gene: TRBJ1-2
clone size: -
D gene: TRBD1

CDR3 DNA: TGTGCCAGTAGCATGGACAATGCCTACGAGCAGTACTTC
CDR3 protein: CASSMDNAYEQYF
V gene: TRBV19
J gene: TRBJ2-7
clone size: -
D gene: -

CDR3 DNA: TGTGCCAGCAGCTTCGTGGGGCCTTCCTACGAGCAGTACTTC
CDR3 protein: CASSFVGPSYEQYF
V gene: TRBV7-2
J gene: TRBJ2-7
clone size: once
D gene: -

CDR3 DNA: TGCGCCAGCAGCCGGGGTGGCCACGGCTACACCTTC
CDR3 protein: CASSRGGHGYTF
V gene: TRBV10-2
J gene: TRBJ1-2
clone size: -
D gene: -

CDR3 DNA: TGTGCCACCAGCAGTGGGACTAGCGGGGCGACTGAGCGGTTCTTC
CDR3 protein: CATSSGTSGATERFF
V gene: TRBV15
J gene: TRBJ2-1
clone size: -
D gene: TRBD2

CDR3 DNA: TGTGCCAGCAGCTCACAAGAGACCCAGTACTTC
CDR3 protein: CASSSQETQYF
V gene: TRBV7-2
J gene: TRBJ2-5
clone size: once
D gene: -

CDR3 DNA: TGTGCCAGCAGCTTTTCGGCATATCAGGGACAGGGGTCCGACGAGCAGTACTTC
CDR3 protein: CASSFSAYQGQGSDEQYF
V gene: TRBV11-3
J gene: TRBJ2-7
clone size: -
D gene: TRBD1

CDR3 DNA: TGTGCCAGCCAGGACAGGACACAGGGGGGGTACAATGAGCAGTTCTTC
CDR3 protein: CASQDRTQGGYNEQFF
V gene: TRBV18
J gene: TRBJ2-1
clone size: -
D gene: -

CDR3 DNA: TGTGCCAGCAGCCCCTCAGGCGGGGAGCAGTACTTC
CDR3 protein: CASSPSGGEQYF
V gene: TRBV27
J gene: TRBJ2-7
clone size: -
D gene: -

CDR3 DNA: TGTGCCAGCAGCTCCCACCACCGGACTAGCACAGATACGCAGTATTTT
CDR3 protein: CASSSHHRTSTDTQYF
V gene: TRBV9
J gene: TRBJ2-3
clone size: -
D gene: -

CDR3 DNA: TGTGCCAGCAGCGTAGGGCTCAGGGGAGAGACCCAGTACTTC
CDR3 protein: CASSVGLRGETQYF
V gene: TRBV9
J gene: TRBJ2-5
clone size: once
D gene: -

CDR3 DNA: TGTGCCAGCAGCTCCCTCGGGGGGAGGGCAGATACGCAGTATTTT
CDR3 protein: CASSSLGGRADTQYF
V gene: TRBV7-3
J gene: TRBJ2-3
clone size: -
D gene: TRBD2

CDR3 DNA: TGCGCCAGCAGCTTGGCCGGGGGGTCCTCTCAGCCCCAGCATTTT
CDR3 protein: CASSLAGGSSQPQHF
V gene: TRBV5-1
J gene: TRBJ1-5
clone size: -
D gene: -

CDR3 DNA: TGTGCCAGCAGCGCTATAGCGGGGGGGCTCGGAGAGACCCAGTACTTC
CDR3 protein: CASSAIAGGLGETQYF
V gene: TRBV9
J gene: TRBJ2-5
clone size: -
D gene: TRBD2

CDR3 DNA: TGTGCCAGTAGTGCCACCGGGACAGGGGGCGTAAGCACTGAAGCTTTCTTT
CDR3 protein: CASSATGTGGVSTEAFF
V gene: TRBV19
J gene: TRBJ1-1
clone size: -
D gene: TRBD1

CDR3 DNA: TGTGCCACCCATGAGAGAGACCAAGAGACCCAGTACTTC
CDR3 protein: CATHERDQETQYF
V gene: TRBV7-9
J gene: TRBJ2-5
clone size: -
D gene: -

CDR3 DNA: TGTGCCAGCAGCTTAAAGGGACAGGGTCACTACGAGCAGTACTTC
CDR3 protein: CASSLKGQGHYEQYF
V gene: TRBV13
J gene: TRBJ2-7
clone size: -
D gene: TRBD1

CDR3 DNA: TGCGCCAGCAGCCAAGCTAGGGCCCAGGTACAGGACACTGAAGCTTTCTTT
CDR3 protein: CASSQARAQVQDTEAFF
V gene: TRBV4-1
J gene: TRBJ1-1
clone size: -
D gene: -

CDR3 DNA: TGTGCCAGCAGCCCACGAGCGGGGGGGAAAACCATTCAGTACTTC
CDR3 protein: CASSPRAGGKTIQYF
V gene: TRBV7-8
J gene: TRBJ2-4
clone size: -
D gene: TRBD2

CDR3 DNA: TGTGCCAGCAGCGTAAGGGGCTTCCTACAAGAGACCCAGTACTTC
CDR3 protein: CASSVRGFLQETQYF
V gene: TRBV9
J gene: TRBJ2-5
clone size: -
D gene: -

CDR3 DNA: TGTGCCAGCAACTTGCTAGCGAGCACAGATACGCAGTATTTT
CDR3 protein: CASNLLASTDTQYF
V gene: TRBV5-5
J gene: TRBJ2-3
clone size: -
D gene: -

CDR3 DNA: TGTGCCAGCAGCGCAGACAGGGCGAAACACAATGAGCAGTTCTTC
CDR3 protein: CASSADRAKHNEQFF
V gene: TRBV6-4
J gene: TRBJ2-1
clone size: -
D gene: TRBD1

CDR3 DNA: TGCGCCAGCAGCCAAATGGACAGGGGGCTTGATGAAGCTTTCTTT
CDR3 protein: CASSQMDRGLDEAFF
V gene: TRBV4-3
J gene: TRBJ1-1
clone size: -
D gene: TRBD1

CDR3 DNA: TGTGCCAGCTCCGAAGACGGGAAAGCCTACGAGCAGTACTTC
CDR3 protein: CASSEDGKAYEQYF
V gene: TRBV18
J gene: TRBJ2-7
clone size: -
D gene: -

CDR3 DNA: TGTGCCAGCAACCCGGGGGGGTATCAGAGTGAGCAGTTCTTC
CDR3 protein: CASNPGGYQSEQFF
V gene: TRBV6-1
J gene: TRBJ2-1
clone size: -
D gene: TRBD2

CDR3 DNA: TGTGCCAGTAGTATAATCCTAGGAAGGAACACTGAAGCTTTCTTT
CDR3 protein: CASSIILGRNTEAFF
V gene: TRBV19
J gene: TRBJ1-1
clone size: -
D gene: -

CDR3 DNA: TGTGCCAGCAGCTTAGGTGCGGCGAGGACCCAGTACTTC
CDR3 protein: CASSLGAARTQYF
V gene: TRBV7-9
J gene: TRBJ2-5
clone size: -
D gene: -

CDR3 DNA: TGTGCCAGCAGTTTTCGCCGAGACACCGGGGAGCTGTTTTTT
CDR3 protein: CASSFRRDTGELFF
V gene: TRBV27
J gene: TRBJ2-2
clone size: -
D gene: -

CDR3 DNA: -
CDR3 protein: CASSSAPGEQYF
V gene: TRBV19
J gene: TRBJ2-7
clone size: -
D gene: -